Shown below are 7 T cell receptor beta chains from a single sample sequenced in a study of CD8 T cells in ankylosing spondylitis. The study, taken as a whole, reports: It appeared that ankylosing spondylitis blood was characterized by a TCR beta motif of under ten highly homologous variants.

These receptors' targets are unknown. Each CDR3 protein is one row after TCRdb ran MiXCR on the 5' RACE reads. The repertoire consists of 700,000 to 850,000 distinct CDR3 sequences, with about 11% occurring once and the leading ten covering approximately 0.5%. The sequencing sample was made of blood, either unsorted or a sorted T cell fraction (not recorded which). Receptors were obtained from a male donor with ankylosing spondylitis.

The chain recombines TRBV5-1 with TRBJ1-4; D possibly corresponds to TRBD1 (5 bases). The length of the CDR3 is 15 residues. V gave up 0 bases and J gave up 7 bases, with 13 bases separating them. CDR1 and CDR2 from the germline V gene are SGHRS and YFSETQ. The CDR3 DNA reads TGCGCCAGCAGCTTGGGACAGCCAGTTGGTGAAAAACTGTTTTTT. Its protein product is CASSLGQPVGEKLFF.

This clonotype has a handful of counts. The chain joins TRBV11-2 to TRBJ1-2, with a possible D match to TRBD1 (6 bases). From germline, CDR1 is SGHAT and CDR2 FQNNGV. Trimming took off 5 bases at V and 8 bases at J, with 18 bases between the two ends. The CDR3 extends over 14 amino acids. CDR3 amino acids: CASSPNHRAWGYTF. The CDR3 nucleotides are TGTGCCAGCAGCCCGAACCACAGGGCGTGGGGCTACACCTTC.

This clonotype was recorded many times. The chain couples TRBV7-2 to TRBJ1-1, with D perhaps TRBD1 (5 bases). The CDR3 is made up of 15 amino acids. Trimming removed 5 bases at V and 3 bases at J, with 16 bases between. Germline V gene data show CDR1 as SGHTA and CDR2 as FQGNSA. In DNA, the CDR3 is TGTGCCAGCAGCCTCCAGGGTACGGGATACACTGAAGCTTTCTTT. Translated, it gives CASSLQGTGYTEAFF.

The chain recombines TRBV5-1 with TRBJ2-1, with 11 bases aligning to TRBD2. Germline V CDR1 and CDR2: SGHRS, YFSETQ. J lost 2 bases, V lost 4 bases, and 20 bases had no gene match. The CDR3 runs to 21 residues. The CDR3 loop reads CASSRDGRLAGGLSPYNEQFF. DNA of the CDR3: TGCGCCAGCAGCCGAGACGGCCGGCTAGCGGGAGGACTGTCCCCCTACAATGAGCAGTTCTTC.

This clonotype came up many times. V usage is TRBV20-1 and J usage is TRBJ1-2, with D perhaps matching TRBD1 (5 bases). The CDR3 runs 15 residues. Trimming removed 6 bases from V and 7 bases from J, with 24 bases in between. Germline values: CDR1 DFQATT, CDR2 SNEGSKA (reference sequence). CDR3 loop: CSASTLGTLAGGYTF. The CDR3 DNA follows: TGCAGTGCCTCAACTTTGGGGACCCTGGCAGGTGGCTACACCTTC.

Comment on this clonotype: This may stem from a read error, because a much larger clone lies one nucleotide away. The chain uses TRBV29-1 and TRBJ2-7; 9 positions agree with TRBD2. This CDR3 has 14 residues. J was trimmed by 5 bases and V by 2 bases; bases with no gene match: 7. From germline, CDR1 is SQVTM and CDR2 ANQGSEA. CDR3 sequence: CSVELAGLPNEQYF. Here the CDR3 DNA reads TGCAGCGTTGAACTAGCGGGACTCCCCAACGAGCAGTACTTC.

This clonotype was recorded a few times. The chain is built from TRBV20-1 and TRBJ1-2, with D maybe TRBD1 (5 bases). The CDR3 sequence is 14 residues long. V lost 1 base and J 4 bases, leaving 13 bases between the germline ends. Germline lookup yields CDR1 DFQATT and CDR2 SNEGSKA (reference sequence). The CDR3 protein is CSARADSSVYGYTF. The CDR3 nucleotides read TGCAGTGCTAGAGCAGACAGTTCGGTCTATGGCTACACCTTC.